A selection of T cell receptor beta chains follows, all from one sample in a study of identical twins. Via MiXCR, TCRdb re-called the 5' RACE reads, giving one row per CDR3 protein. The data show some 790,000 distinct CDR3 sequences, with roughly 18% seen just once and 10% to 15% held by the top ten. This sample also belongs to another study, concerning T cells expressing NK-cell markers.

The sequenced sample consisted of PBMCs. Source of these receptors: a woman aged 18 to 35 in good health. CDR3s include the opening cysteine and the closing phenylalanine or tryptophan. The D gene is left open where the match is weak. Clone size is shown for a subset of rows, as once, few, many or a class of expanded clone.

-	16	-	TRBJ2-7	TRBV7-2	TGTGCCAGCAGCCCCTGGACCGGGAAGAGGTCCTACGAGCAGTACTTC	CASSPWTGKRSYEQYF
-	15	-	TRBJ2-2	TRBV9	TGTGCCAGCAGCGCAGTCCCCACAAGGACCGGGGAGCTGTTTTTT	CASSAVPTRTGELFF
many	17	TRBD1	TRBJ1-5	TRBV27	TGTGCCAGCAGTTTAATAGTCGGGACAGGGGTTGATCAGCCCCAGCATTTT	CASSLIVGTGVDQPQHF
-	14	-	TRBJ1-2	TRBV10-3	TGTGCCATCAGTGAGGCAGGGACTAACTATGGCTACACCTTC	CAISEAGTNYGYTF
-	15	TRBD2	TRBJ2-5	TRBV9	TGTGCCAGCAGCTATTTAGCGGGAGGGGTTGAGACCCAGTACTTC	CASSYLAGGVETQYF
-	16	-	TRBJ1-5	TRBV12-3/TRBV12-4	TGTGCCAGCAGTTTGACTATCCAGACTTCAAATCAGCCCCAGCATTTT	CASSLTIQTSNQPQHF
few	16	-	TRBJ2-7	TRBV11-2	TGTGCCAGCAGCTTAGGTTCGGCTTTACTCTCCTACGAGCAGTACTTC	CASSLGSALLSYEQYF
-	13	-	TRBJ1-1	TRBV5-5	TGTGCCAGCAGCTTGGGGACCGCCCCTGAAGCTTTCTTT	CASSLGTAPEAFF
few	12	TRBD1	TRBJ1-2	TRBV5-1	TGCGCCAGCCAAGACAGGGTTCATGGCTACACCTTC	CASQDRVHGYTF
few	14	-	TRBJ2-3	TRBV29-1	TGCAGCTTAAGTAGCGGAATGAGCACAGATACGCAGTATTTT	CSLSSGMSTDTQYF
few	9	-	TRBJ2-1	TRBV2	TGTGCCAGCAGGGCTGAGCAGTTCTTC	CASRAEQFF
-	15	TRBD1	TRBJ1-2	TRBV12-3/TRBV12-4	TGTGCCAGCAGTCTAAGACAGGGGATCATGTATGGCTACACCTTC	CASSLRQGIMYGYTF
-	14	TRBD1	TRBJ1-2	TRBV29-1	TGCAGCGTTGGGGGACAGGGTTCGGGCTATGGCTACACCTTC	CSVGGQGSGYGYTF
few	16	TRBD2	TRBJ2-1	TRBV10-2	TGCGCCAGCAGTGACCTAGCGGGAGGAACCTACAATGAGCAGTTCTTC	CASSDLAGGTYNEQFF
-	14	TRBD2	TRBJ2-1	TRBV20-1	TGCAGTGCTAGACTGGAACTAGCGATGGATGAGCAGTTCTTC	CSARLELAMDEQFF
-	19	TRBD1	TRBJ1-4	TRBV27	TGTGCCAGCAGTTTCCTCCGGGGACAGGGAGGTCAATTAGGAGAAAAACTGTTTTTT	CASSFLRGQGGQLGEKLFF
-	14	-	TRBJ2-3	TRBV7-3	TGTGCCAGCAGCTTAATGAGTTTGGGAGATACGCAGTATTTT	CASSLMSLGDTQYF
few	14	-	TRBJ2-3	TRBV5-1	TGCGCCAGCAGCGTACAGGATTACACAGATACGCAGTATTTT	CASSVQDYTDTQYF
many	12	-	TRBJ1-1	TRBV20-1	TGCAGTGCTACCAGCCTGAACACTGAAGCTTTCTTT	CSATSLNTEAFF
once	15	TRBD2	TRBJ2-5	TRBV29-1	TGCAGCGTTAGGACTAGCGGGAGCCCCCAAGAGACCCAGTACTTC	CSVRTSGSPQETQYF
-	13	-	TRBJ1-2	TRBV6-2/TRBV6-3	TGTGCCAGCAGACGAGGGACTAGCCATGGCTACACCTTC	CASRRGTSHGYTF
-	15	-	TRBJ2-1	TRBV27	TGTGCCAGCAGCCCCTTTCGACCACAGAGGGATGAGCAGTTCTTC	CASSPFRPQRDEQFF
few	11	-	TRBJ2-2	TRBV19	TGTGCCAGTACAACTGCCGGGGAGCTGTTTTTT	CASTTAGELFF
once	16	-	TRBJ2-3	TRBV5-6	TGTGCCAGCAGCGCGACCCCCCGGGGTTGGACAGATACGCAGTATTTT	CASSATPRGWTDTQYF
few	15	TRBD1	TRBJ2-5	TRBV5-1	TGCGCCAGCAGCTCGGGACAGGGGCCTTCGGAGACCCAGTACTTC	CASSSGQGPSETQYF
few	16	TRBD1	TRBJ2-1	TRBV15	TGTGCCACCAGCAGAGGTAGGGGGCTAACCTACAATGAGCAGTTCTTC	CATSRGRGLTYNEQFF
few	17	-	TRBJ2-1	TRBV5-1	TGCGCCAGCAGCTTGGATTCCCGGACTGGCGGTTACAATGAGCAGTTCTTC	CASSLDSRTGGYNEQFF
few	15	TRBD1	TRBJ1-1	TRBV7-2	TGTGCCAGCAGCTTACAACGGGACAGGGGAGTTGAAGCTTTCTTT	CASSLQRDRGVEAFF
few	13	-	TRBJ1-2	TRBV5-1	TGCGCCAGCAGCTCCAGGGTTAACTATGGCTACACCTTC	CASSSRVNYGYTF
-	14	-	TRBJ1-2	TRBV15	TGTGCCACCAGCAGAGACAGGGATGAGGGAGGCTACACCTTC	CATSRDRDEGGYTF
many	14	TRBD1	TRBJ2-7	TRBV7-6	TGTGCCAGCAGCCCCCGGGACAGCTCCTACGAGCAGTACTTC	CASSPRDSSYEQYF
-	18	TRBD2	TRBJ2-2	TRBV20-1	TGCAGTGCTAGAGAGGGACTAGCGGGAGTGGGACGGACCGGGGAGCTGTTTTTT	CSAREGLAGVGRTGELFF
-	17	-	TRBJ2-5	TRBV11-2	TGTGCCAGCAGCTTAGAACCCAGAATCGGAGGTCAGGAGACCCAGTACTTC	CASSLEPRIGGQETQYF
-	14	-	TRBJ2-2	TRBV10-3	TGTGCCATCAAAAGGCAGGAGAACACCGGGGAGCTGTTTTTT	CAIKRQENTGELFF
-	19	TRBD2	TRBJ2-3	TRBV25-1	TGTGCCAGCAGTGATCCCTCTTGGGGACTAGCGGGGGGGCCAGATACGCAGTATTTT	CASSDPSWGLAGGPDTQYF
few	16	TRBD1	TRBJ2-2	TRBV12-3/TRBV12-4	TGTGCCAGCAGTTCGGACAGGGCATCGAACACCGGGGAGCTGTTTTTT	CASSSDRASNTGELFF
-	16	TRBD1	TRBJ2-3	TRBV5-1	TGCGCCAGCAGTTTGGAACCCAGGGGGACGGCAGATACGCAGTATTTT	CASSLEPRGTADTQYF
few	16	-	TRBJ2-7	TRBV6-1	TGTGCCAGCCGCAGCGGTGGTAGGCTGACGCGCTACGAGCAGTACTTC	CASRSGGRLTRYEQYF
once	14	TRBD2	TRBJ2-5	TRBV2	TGTGCCAGCAGTGAGTCTAGCGGGGCAGAGACCCAGTACTTC	CASSESSGAETQYF
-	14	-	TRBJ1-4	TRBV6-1	TGTGCCAGCAGAGGCCCTGCAACTAATGAAAAACTGTTTTTT	CASRGPATNEKLFF
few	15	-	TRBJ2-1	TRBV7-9	TGTGCCAGCAGCTTGGGACAACGATTTCACAATGAGCAGTTCTTC	CASSLGQRFHNEQFF
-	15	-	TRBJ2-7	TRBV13	TGTGCCAGCAGCTTGGAACAGGGTTATCGTTACGAGCAGTACTTC	CASSLEQGYRYEQYF
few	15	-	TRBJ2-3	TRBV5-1	TGCGCCAGCAGCTTGCAGTGGAGGAACACAGATACGCAGTATTTT	CASSLQWRNTDTQYF
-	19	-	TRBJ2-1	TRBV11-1	TGTGCCAGCAGCATTTCCAGGTACAGGGTCGCGATGTCCTACAATGAGCAGTTCTTC	CASSISRYRVAMSYNEQFF
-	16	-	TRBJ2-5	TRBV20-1	TGCAGTGCTAGGAGGGTCAGTAGCGGCGTACAAGAGACCCAGTACTTC	CSARRVSSGVQETQYF
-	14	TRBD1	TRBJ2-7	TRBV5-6	TGTGCCAGCAGCTTGGCGGGGACAGGGCGCGAGCAGTACTTC	CASSLAGTGREQYF
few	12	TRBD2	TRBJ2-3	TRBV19	TGTGCCAGTAGTAAACTAGCGGGAGGGCAGGCGTTT	CASSKLAGGQAF
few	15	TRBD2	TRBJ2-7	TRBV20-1	TGCAGTGCTAGAGATAGAGGGACTAGCTACCGCGAGCAGTACTTC	CSARDRGTSYREQYF
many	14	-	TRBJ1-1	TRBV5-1	TGCGCCAGCAGCTTGGGACTCTCGAACACTGAAGCTTTCTTT	CASSLGLSNTEAFF
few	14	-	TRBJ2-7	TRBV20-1	TGCAGTGCTAGAGACGTCGGACGGCTCTACGAGCAGTACTTC	CSARDVGRLYEQYF
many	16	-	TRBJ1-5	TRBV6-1	TGTGCCAGCAGTCTATCCATGAGGGGAGGCAATCAGCCCCAGCATTTT	CASSLSMRGGNQPQHF